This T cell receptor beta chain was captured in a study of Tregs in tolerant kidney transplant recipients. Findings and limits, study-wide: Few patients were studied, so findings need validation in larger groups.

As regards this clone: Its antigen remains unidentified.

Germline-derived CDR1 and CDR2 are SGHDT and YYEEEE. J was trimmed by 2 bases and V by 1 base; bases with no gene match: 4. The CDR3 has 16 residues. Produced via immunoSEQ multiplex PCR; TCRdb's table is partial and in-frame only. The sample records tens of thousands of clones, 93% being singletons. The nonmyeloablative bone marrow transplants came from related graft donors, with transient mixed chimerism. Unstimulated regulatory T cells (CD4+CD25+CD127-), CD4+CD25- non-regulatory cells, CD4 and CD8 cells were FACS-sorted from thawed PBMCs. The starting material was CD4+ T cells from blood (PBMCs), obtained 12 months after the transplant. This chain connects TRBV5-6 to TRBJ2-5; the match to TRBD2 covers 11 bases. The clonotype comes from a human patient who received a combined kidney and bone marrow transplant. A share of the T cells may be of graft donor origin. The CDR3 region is CASSLLLAGGQETQYF. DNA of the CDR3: TGTGCCAGCAGCTTGTTGCTAGCGGGAGGACAAGAGACCCAGTACTTC.